This T cell receptor beta chain was captured in a study of human T cells and chemical hapten exposure. Study overall: TCR yields per sample varied mostly from small pooled library volume differences.

Extraction yielded total RNA from whole blood (unfractionated). Study-level results: TCRs at a frequency above 1 in 1000 stayed unchanged with DPC sensitization.

The CDR3 length is 15 residues. The germline V gene has CDR1 SGHRS and CDR2 YFSETQ. The junction had 5 bases not matched to a gene; V was cut back by 1 base and J by 3 bases. Unique molecular identifiers were attached to individual cDNA molecules during library preparation. Per the original data handling: Samples contained a median of roughly 96,000 TCRs, with a range of 23,224 to 690,600. One entry per CDR3 protein, called by TCRdb with MiXCR from the 5' RACE reads. V and J calls and clone size were set by TCRdb, not the authors. The table has some 150,000 distinct CDR3 sequences, 4.1% seen once. Of note for this clonotype: Its matching antigen is unknown.

The chain combines TRBV5-1 with TRBJ1-2; 8 bases fit TRBD1. The sequence was obtained from a female donor in good health. CDR3 amino acids: CASSLRGQGDYGYTF. CDR3 sequence (DNA): TGCGCCAGCAGCTTGAGAGGACAGGGAGACTATGGCTACACCTTC. The entire variable domain, with the rest obtained from reference TRBV5-1 and TRBJ1-2, is as follows: KAGVTQTPRYLIKTRGQQVTLSCSPISGHRSVSWYQQTPGQGLQFLFEYFSETQRNKGNFPGRFSGRQFSNSRSEMNVSTLELGDSALYLCASSLRGQGDYGYTFGSGTRLTVV.